This T cell receptor (beta chain) was sequenced for a study of CD8+CD57+ T cells in acquired aplastic anemia listed by TCRdb under 2018. Turning to the overall study: Extracted DNA from sorted CD4+ and CD8+ cells averaged approximately 3 ug, ranging from about 0.18 to 27.4 ug. CD8+CD57+ expansion was defined as frequency above the mean frequency observed in healthy subjects. Study-wide findings and limitations: CD8+ Simpson's diversity did not differ significantly between patients and healthy controls (P=0.060). Although 25 to 30 CD8+ CDR3 sequences were shared by patients and controls, these sequences appeared highly expressed in patients and within the immunodominant clones of patients.

CDR1 and CDR2, looked up from the germline V gene, are SGHNT and YENEEA. V is cut by 0 bases and J by 10 bases, and the space between the germline ends is 13 bases. Spanning cysteine to phenylalanine, the CDR3 consists of 15 amino acids. The kept DNA is CDR3 alone, 45 bases in frame from the first base. Genomic DNA was used as template for profiling of TCR beta VDJ combinations and CDR3 sequences. TCR repertoire sequencing was run on an Illumina HiSeq 2000. The paper's processing steps were these. TRBV/TRBJ rearrangement plots, CDR3 size and DJ length profiles, and Simpson's diversity index were used to evaluate the repertoires. The most abundant DNA sequence in the deep sequencing data was taken as the immunodominant clone. CDR3 amino acid sequences were screened for sharing across subjects and compared with published repertoires and the VDJdb database. TCRdb reprocessing: public reads trimmed at Q25 with fastp, clones called with MiXCR, in-frame beta chains kept. A single entry per CDR3 protein holds the most common genes and DNA from its merged rows. The V and J calls, along with clone size, are taken from TCRdb and not from the paper's own processing. For this sample the table gives around 430,000 distinct CDR3 sequences, of which over 25% were detected only once. The ten largest clones take up 0.8% to 0.85% of the sample.

This clonotype appeared many times. The specificity of this receptor is unknown. One base away there is no much larger clone; base qualities are not given. The patients picked for sequencing were ones in whom flow cytometry had shown an expansion of CD8+CD57+ cells. All patients had severe acquired aplastic anemia diagnosed by International Study of Aplastic Anemia and Agranulocytosis and Camitta criteria. At the time blood was sampled, none of the patients had received any therapy. TCR repertoires of sorted CD4+ and CD8+ blood T cells from severe aplastic anemia patients and healthy subjects were deep-sequenced in the study. Patients were enrolled under clinicaltrials.gov protocols 00001620, 01623167, 00001397, 00071045, 00081523 and 00961064 in the USA. Ficoll-Paque density gradient centrifugation was used to isolate peripheral blood mononuclear cells. Before DNA extraction, CD4+ and CD8+ T cells were sorted with FACS or magnetic beads.

This TCR was recovered from a human donor with aplastic anemia. The source material was sorted CD4+, CD8+, or CD8+CD57+ T cells (not recorded which) from PBMCs. The chain is made from TRBV11-3 and TRBJ1-6, with no confidently assigned D gene. The CDR3 reads CASSLEGQRASPLHF. Read as DNA, the sequence is TGTGCCAGCAGCTTAGAAGGCCAGAGGGCATCACCCCTCCACTTT.